These T cell receptor beta chains were read from a single sample in a study of blood T cell repertoires in COVID-19. Measured with immunoSEQ multiplex PCR; TCRdb has only the in-frame clones, and not every one. The profile shows over 200,000 clones, 92% of them singletons. Sequenced: peripheral blood. The receptors derive from a young man with acute or convalescent COVID-19. Both conserved end residues are part of each CDR3. A D gene is named only where the DNA matches it firmly. The size field is filled for only some rows; it gives once, few, many or a size class.

>once|.|TRBJ2-5|TRBV29-1
TGCAGCGCTCAGCGGCTACACCAAGAGACCCAGTACTTC
CSAQRLHQETQYF
>.|.|TRBJ2-1|TRBV6-2/TRBV6-3
TGTGCCAGCAGCCCTCAACCCGTTACTAGCTGGCTAAACAATGAGCAGTTCTTC
CASSPQPVTSWLNNEQFF
>.|TRBD1|TRBJ2-7|TRBV19
TGTGCCAGTAGTATCTCGGGACAGGGGGCTTACGAGCAGTACTTC
CASSISGQGAYEQYF
>once|.|TRBJ2-5|TRBV5-6
TGTGCCAGCAGCTTGGCCGGCAGGGCCCCAGAGGCGGAGACCCAGTACTTC
CASSLAGRAPEAETQYF
>.|TRBD2|TRBJ2-7|TRBV4-1
TGCGCCAGCAGCCAAGATAGGGGACTACCCCACTACGAGCAGTACTTC
CASSQDRGLPHYEQYF
>.|.|TRBJ1-2|TRBV5-6
TGTGCCAGCAGCTTCGTGTCCAGGGATAACTATGGCTACACCTTC
CASSFVSRDNYGYTF
>.|.|TRBJ2-3|TRBV24-1
TGTGCCACCAGTGATTCTCGACAGGCACTCAGCACAGATACGCAGTATTTT
CATSDSRQALSTDTQYF
>.|TRBD1|TRBJ2-2|TRBV6-5
TGTGCCAGCGCTAGGACAGGGAACACCGGGGAGCTGTTTTTT
CASARTGNTGELFF
>few|.|TRBJ1-1|TRBV18
TGTGCCAGCTCAAGCTCCATCGGCACTGAAGCTTTCTTT
CASSSSIGTEAFF
>.|TRBD1|TRBJ2-5|TRBV5-1
TGCGCCAGCAGCTTGGCCTACAGCGACAGGGGTCGGGAGACCCAGTACTTC
CASSLAYSDRGRETQYF
>once|TRBD1|TRBJ2-7|TRBV28
TGTGCCAGCAGAATAACAGGGGGCTACGAGCAGTACTTC
CASRITGGYEQYF
>.|.|TRBJ2-3|TRBV1
TGCACCAGCAGCCAAGCCCCTAGCGGGGGTCTACAATATAACCGCACAGATACGCAGTATTTT
CTSSQAPSGGLQYNRTDTQYF
>.|TRBD2|TRBJ2-1|TRBV5-8
TGTGCCAGCAGCTTGGTGTGGGGACTAGCGGGAGGCGGCAATGAGCAGTTCTTC
CASSLVWGLAGGGNEQFF
>once|TRBD2|TRBJ2-2|TRBV7-9
TGTGCCAGCAGCAACCTGGAGCCTAGCGGTCGAATCCTTTCCGGGGAGCTGTTTTTT
CASSNLEPSGRILSGELFF
>.|.|TRBJ2-5|TRBV28
TGTGCCAGCAGTTTATCGGGAGAGACCCAGTACTTC
CASSLSGETQYF
>.|.|TRBJ1-2|TRBV5-4
TGTGCCAGCAGTTCCCTTGGGCAGAACTATGGCTACACCTTC
CASSSLGQNYGYTF
>.|TRBD1|TRBJ1-6|TRBV4-2
TGTGCCAGCAGCCAAGATCTGGACAGGCCTAATTCACCCCTCCACTTT
CASSQDLDRPNSPLHF
>.|.|TRBJ2-7|TRBV6-5
TGTGCCAGCAGTTACAGCCCCCTCTACGAGCAGTACTTC
CASSYSPLYEQYF
>.|TRBD2|TRBJ2-5|TRBV5-4
TGTGCCAGCAGTTTAGGACTAGCGGGGGGCCAAGAGACCCAGTACTTC
CASSLGLAGGQETQYF
>few|.|TRBJ2-7|TRBV6-5
TGTGCCAGCAGTTATTCCAGCGGATCCTACGAGCAGTACTTC
CASSYSSGSYEQYF
>.|.|TRBJ2-7|TRBV10-3
TGTGCCATCAGTGAGTTGGAGCGACTTTCCTACGAGCAGTACTTC
CAISELERLSYEQYF
>.|TRBD2|TRBJ2-7|TRBV5-1
TGCGCCAGCAGCCTCACTAGCGAGCCCCTCGAGCAGTACTTC
CASSLTSEPLEQYF
>.|.|TRBJ2-5|TRBV12-3/TRBV12-4
TGTGCCAGCAGTTTCAGGGAGACCCAGTACTTC
CASSFRETQYF
>once|.|TRBJ2-1|TRBV5-1
TGCGCCAGCCAGGGAGGAAGCTCCTACAATGAGCAGTTCTTC
CASQGGSSYNEQFF
>.|TRBD1|TRBJ1-3|TRBV4-1
TGCGCCAGCAGCACCACAGGGGGACTCTTAGACACCATATATTTT
CASSTTGGLLDTIYF
>.|TRBD1|TRBJ1-2|TRBV29-1
TGCAGCTCGACAGGGGCGGGGGGCTACACCTTC
CSSTGAGGYTF
>.|.|TRBJ1-2|TRBV10-3
TGTGCCACCGCCGGGGGTGAGGGTGGCTACACCTTC
CATAGGEGGYTF